Sequencing of this T cell receptor beta chain was carried out in a study of neurological immune-mediated disorders. The study, taken as a whole, reports: The most TCR clonal expansion was seen in HTLV-1-associated myelopathy, and the least was seen in multiple sclerosis, which fell below healthy controls. Private repertoires in all groups were suggested by the absence of shared CDR3 amino acid sequences among expanded clones across subjects.

Unsorted libraries came from 2 million PBMCs stored at -80 °C. The authors made cDNA by 5'RACE with 10-nucleotide random UMIs. TCRdb re-called the 5' RACE reads through MiXCR, storing one row per CDR3 protein. This sample has tens of thousands of distinct CDR3 sequences; roughly 15% occur once, and the top ten carry roughly 6.8%. This clonotype has at least ten counts. Its target is not known. The sequenced sample consisted of PBMCs. The receptor was derived from a woman aged 45-65 years in good health.

CDR3 DNA: TGCGCCAGCAGCCCCTTCGGGGGACAGAACTACGAGCAGTACTTC. This encodes CASSPFGGQNYEQYF. This chain connects TRBV5-1 to TRBJ2-7; D perhaps matches TRBD1 (7 bases). Trimming left V 4 bases short and J 3 bases short, with 17 bases between. The CDR3 runs 15 residues. The germline V gene has CDR1 SGHRS and CDR2 YFSETQ. Complete variable domain (other parts from reference TRBV5-1 and TRBJ2-7): KAGVTQTPRYLIKTRGQQVTLSCSPISGHRSVSWYQQTPGQGLQFLFEYFSETQRNKGNFPGRFSGRQFSNSRSEMNVSTLELGDSALYLCASSPFGGQNYEQYFGPGTRLTVT.